This entry is about one TCR beta chain. Its antigen is undetermined. These data belong to a study of monozygotic twins with inflammatory bowel disease. Study findings and constraints: Whereas healthy co-twins had higher TCRbeta diversity (inverse Simpson), IBD patients had lower diversity. Relative clonotype sharing with others was diminished in IBD patients versus healthy twins, particularly with disease activity. A single strong clonotype or signal linked to IBD was not supported.

Germline V CDR1 and CDR2: DFQATT, SNEGSKA (reference sequence). This CDR3 is 16 amino acids long. TCRdb re-called the 5' RACE reads, yielding one record per CDR3 amino acid sequence without DNA. Its listing shows about 160,000 distinct CDR3 sequences. The chain carries TRBV20-1 and TRBJ2-1; TCRdb lists TRBD1, though no DNA is available to test this call. Material: blood. The source is a human donor with ulcerative colitis or Crohn's disease, or a healthy co-twin of an affected twin (not recorded which). CDR3 loop: CSARDWAASSYNEQFF.